These 27 T cell receptor beta chains were sequenced from one sample in a study of T cell repertoires in cytomegalovirus infection. One entry per CDR3 protein, called by TCRdb with MiXCR from the reads. The data contain a few hundred thousand distinct CDR3 sequences, about 27% of them singletons. These receptors have no known antigen. This material consisted of cultured PBMCs, taken from culture after CMV antigen stimulation. These receptors were collected from a human donor in good health (CMV status not recorded). Some clones in this sample may be carry-over from other donors' samples.

In this sample, this clonotype turned up a few times. The rearrangement links TRBV12-3 or TRBV12-4 to TRBJ2-4, with 9 bases lining up with TRBD1. V dropped 5 bases and J dropped 0; count of bases not matched to a gene: 23. This CDR3 contains 22 residues. The CDR3 reads CASSPTLPGQGGGLLAKNIQYF. The CDR3 DNA follows: TGTGCCAGCAGTCCCACCTTACCGGGACAGGGTGGAGGCCTCCTAGCCAAAAACATTCAGTACTTC.

This clonotype was seen at least ten times. J is TRBJ2-3 and V is TRBV7-2; 9 bases map to TRBD1. The CDR3 covers 16 residues. The V gene's germline CDR1 is SGHTA and CDR2 FQGNSA. With 4 bases clipped from V and 0 bases from J, the junction kept 5 bases outside the gene matches. CDR3 in DNA: TGTGCCAGCAGCTCTGACAGGGGGTCAAGCACAGATACGCAGTATTTT. Protein: CASSSDRGSSTDTQYF.

This clonotype came up many times. The chain recombines TRBV7-3 with TRBJ2-2, with D possibly TRBD2 on 5 matching bases. Germline V gene data show CDR1 as SGHTA and CDR2 as FQGTGA. CDR3 length: 16 residues. V was clipped by 5 bases and J by 4 bases, with 17 bases between them. The CDR3 nucleotides are TGTGCCAGCAGCCCGAGGGATCACCTCGGCACCGGGGAGCTGTTTTTT. It is translated as CASSPRDHLGTGELFF.

The rearrangement links TRBV6-5 to TRBJ2-7; D is perhaps TRBD1 or TRBD2 (6 bases each). Per germline, CDR1 MNHEY and CDR2 SVGAGI. The ends were cut back, 5 bases at V and 2 bases at J, with 19 bases in the middle. The CDR3 is 16 residues long. The CDR3 reads CASSLARGVSPYEQYF. Here the CDR3 DNA reads TGTGCCAGCAGTCTGGCGAGGGGGGTCTCCCCCTACGAGCAGTACTTC.

J is TRBJ1-5 and V is TRBV28; no firm D call. V was cut by 7 bases and J by 6 bases, with 16 bases left in between. Looked up from germline, CDR1 is MDHEN and CDR2 is SYDVKM. The CDR3 covers 14 residues. This chain's CDR3 is CASILSGGFQPQHF. CDR3 bases: TGTGCCAGCATCCTCTCAGGAGGATTTCAGCCCCAGCATTTT.

The CDR3 sequence is CASSSHRVAGNTEAFF. The CDR3 DNA reads TGTGCCAGCAGCTCCCACCGGGTGGCAGGGAACACTGAAGCTTTCTTT. The chain has TRBV7-6 and TRBJ1-1; D remains unclear. Trimming took 4 bases from V and 1 from J, leaving 16 bases between them. This CDR3 is 16 amino acids long. Germline-derived CDR1 and CDR2 are SGHVS and FNYEAQ.

This chain connects TRBV5-4 to TRBJ2-2; TRBD1 might be the D (6 bases). Trimming took off 6 bases at V and 4 bases at J, with 19 bases between the two ends. This CDR3 spans 16 amino acids. Germline loops: CDR1 SGHNT, CDR2 YYREEE (reference sequence). This CDR3 is CASTPIGTPGTGELFF. The CDR3 DNA follows: TGTGCCAGCACTCCTATTGGGACACCGGGCACCGGGGAGCTGTTTTTT.

The rearrangement uses TRBV25-1 and TRBJ2-3; D is unresolved. Germline CDR1 and CDR2: MGHDK and SYGVNS. This CDR3 is built from 14 residues. V lost 6 bases, J lost 6 bases, and 16 bases lay in between. The CDR3 loop is CASSPDGVGDTQYF. The CDR3 DNA is TGTGCCAGCAGCCCCGATGGCGTAGGGGATACGCAGTATTTT.

The chain joins TRBV7-9 to TRBJ2-5; no clear D. V was pared by 5 bases and J by 7 bases, with 8 bases between. The CDR3 has 11 amino acids. Germline V gene data show CDR1 as SEHNR and CDR2 as FQNEAQ (reference sequence). The CDR3 loop is CASSSRLTQYF. In DNA, the CDR3 is TGTGCCAGCAGCAGCCGGTTGACCCAGTACTTC. The variable domain in full, completed from reference TRBV7-9 and TRBJ2-5, reads DTGVSQNPRHKITKRGQNVTFRCDPISEHNRLYWYRQTLGQGPEFLTYFQNEAQLEKSRLLSDRFSAERPKGSFSTLEIQRTEQGDSAMYLCASSSRLTQYFGPGTRLLVL.

The chain combines TRBV7-8 with TRBJ2-1; D ambiguous. The CDR3 loop spans 13 amino acids. Trimming cost V 3 bases and J 10 bases, with 13 bases left between them. CDR1 is SGHVS and CDR2 is FQNEAQ in the germline V gene. The CDR3 nucleotides read TGTGCCAGCAGCTTTTATGAGACTTTAGAGCAGTTCTTC. This sequence encodes CASSFYETLEQFF. The whole variable domain, remainder taken from reference TRBV7-8 and TRBJ2-1, is GAGVSQSPRYKVAKRGQDVALRCDPISGHVSLFWYQQALGQGPEFLTYFQNEAQLDKSGLPSDRFFAERPEGSVSTLKIQRTQQEDSAVYLCASSFYETLEQFFGPGTRLTVL.

This clonotype was recorded many times. The V gene is TRBV7-8, the J gene TRBJ1-4; 9 nucleotides align to TRBD1. The CDR3 runs 17 residues. CDR1 and CDR2 from the germline V gene are SGHVS and FQNEAQ. J was trimmed by 5 bases and V by 4 bases; bases with no gene match: 11. The CDR3, as DNA: TGTGCCAGCAGCTCCAGGAGCCCCGGGACAGGGAATGAAAAACTGTTTTTT. This translates into CASSSRSPGTGNEKLFF.

The CDR3 bases are TGTGCCAGTTTAACAGGGATTCCTTACTACGAGCAGTACTTC. It specifies CASLTGIPYYEQYF. V gene TRBV2 combines with J gene TRBJ2-7, with D possibly matching TRBD1 (6 bases). V lost 9 bases and J 3 bases, leaving 18 bases between the germline ends. The germline V gene has CDR1 SNHLY and CDR2 FYNNEI. This CDR3 contains 14 residues.

The chain employs TRBV18 and TRBJ1-1, with 7 nucleotides matching TRBD1. Trimming removed 3 bases from V and 5 bases from J; junction bases left unmatched: 9. The CDR3 loop spans 15 amino acids. Looked up from germline, CDR1 is KGHSH and CDR2 is LQKENI. CDR3 in DNA: TGTGCCAGCTCACCCGGACAGGACTTTAGAACTGAAGCTTTCTTT. It encodes CASSPGQDFRTEAFF.

The rearrangement uses TRBV20-1 and TRBJ1-5; D ambiguous. Trimming took 1 base from V and 0 from J, leaving 7 bases between them. The CDR3 has 14 residues. The V gene's germline CDR1 is DFQATT and CDR2 SNEGSKA (reference sequence). The CDR3 sequence is CSARVPDSNQPQHF. The CDR3 DNA reads TGCAGTGCTAGAGTCCCGGATAGCAATCAGCCCCAGCATTTT.

This clonotype was seen a few times. The chain couples TRBV7-2 to TRBJ2-3, with TRBD2 identical over 9 bases. This CDR3 has 17 amino acids. Losses at the gene ends were 1 base for V and 2 bases for J; bases not matched to a gene: 7. Germline V lookup: CDR1 SGHTA, CDR2 FQGNSA. CDR3 DNA sequence: TGTGCCAGCAGCTTAGATCCTAGCGGGGTTACCACAGATACGCAGTATTTT. Translating it yields CASSLDPSGVTTDTQYF.

This clonotype has a count of ten or more. An end of the junction does not agree with germline; a read error may underlie this. V gene TRBV4-1 combines with J gene TRBJ2-3; 9 bases are shared with TRBD2. Germline assignment: CDR1 MGHRA and CDR2 YSYEKL. This CDR3 spans 15 amino acids. Here the CDR3 reads CASSRAGGSTDTQYF. CDR3 DNA sequence: TGTGCCAGCAGCCGTGCGGGGGGGAGCACAGATACGCAGTATTTT.

This clonotype turned up a few times. The genes are TRBV19 and TRBJ2-7; the D gene could be TRBD1 or TRBD2 (5 bases each). The CDR3 consists of 17 residues. Germline V gene data show CDR1 as LNHDA and CDR2 as SQIVND (reference sequence). Trimming removed 3 bases at V and 2 bases at J, with 20 bases between. The CDR3 reads CASSISTGATFPYEQYF. Written as DNA, the CDR3 is TGTGCCAGTAGTATTTCTACCGGGGCGACCTTTCCCTACGAGCAGTACTTC.

The genes are TRBV19 and TRBJ2-2, with 7 bases that match TRBD1. The ends lost 5 bases at V and 4 bases at J; junction bases unmatched: 10. CDR1 and CDR2 from the germline V gene are LNHDA and SQIVND (reference sequence). The CDR3 totals 16 residues. CDR3 in DNA: TGTGCCAGTAGTGCAGACAGAGGGGGCGGCACCGGGGAGCTGTTTTTT. Amino acids: CASSADRGGGTGELFF.

The CDR3 here is CASTTWRTRKLFF. DNA of the CDR3: TGTGCCAGCACAACATGGAGGACACGGAAACTGTTTTTT. V is TRBV6-2 or TRBV6-3 and J is TRBJ1-4; D possibly corresponds to TRBD1 (5 bases). This CDR3 has 13 amino acids. V was cut by 7 bases and J by 11 bases, with 17 bases left in between. Per the germline V gene, CDR1 is MNHEY and CDR2 is SVGEGT.

Worth noting for this clonotype: The junction and the germline gene differ at one end; a read error may be behind it. The chain is built from TRBV5-1 and TRBJ2-7; TRBD1 matches 8 bases. The germline V gene has CDR1 SGHRS and CDR2 YFSETQ. This CDR3 spans 17 amino acids. The CDR3 DNA reads TGCGCCAGCACCTTGAATCAGGGGGCGAGCCCTTCCTACGAGCAGTACTTC. Translation gives CASTLNQGASPSYEQYF.

The V and J genes are TRBV6-1 and TRBJ2-3; either TRBD1 or TRBD2 may supply D (5 bases each). V dropped 6 bases and J dropped 0 bases, with 16 bases sitting between them. The CDR3 totals 16 residues. Germline lookup yields CDR1 MNHNS and CDR2 SASEGT. CDR3 in DNA: TGTGCCAGCAGAGCTGACCGGGACGGAAGCACAGATACGCAGTATTTT. This sequence encodes CASRADRDGSTDTQYF.

This chain joins TRBV12-3 or TRBV12-4 and TRBJ1-5; no firm D call. Trimming shortened V by 3 bases and J by 6 bases, and 15 bases separated the two germline ends. This CDR3 has 15 amino acids. This chain's CDR3 is CASSLAGVGSQPQHF. CDR3 in DNA: TGTGCCAGCAGTTTGGCAGGAGTTGGGAGTCAGCCCCAGCATTTT.

The chain couples TRBV2 to TRBJ2-6, with D unresolved. Trimming took off 5 bases at V and 0 bases at J, with 14 bases between the two ends. The CDR3 is made up of 17 amino acids. CDR1 SNHLY and CDR2 FYNNEI come from the germline V gene. The CDR3 bases are TGTGCCAGCAGTCTCATTAGACGGACCTCTGGGGCCAACGTCCTGACTTTC. This sequence encodes CASSLIRRTSGANVLTF.

The J gene is TRBJ1-2, the V gene TRBV29-1, with unresolved D. Germline values: CDR1 SQVTM, CDR2 ANQGSEA. V dropped 6 bases and J dropped 8 bases, with 19 bases sitting between them. This CDR3 spans 13 amino acids. CDR3 nucleotides: TGCAGCGTCGAAATCCTAGGGTTGTGGGGCTACACCTTC. Protein product: CSVEILGLWGYTF.

The chain employs TRBV27 and TRBJ2-2; the D call may be TRBD1 or TRBD2 (5 bases each). Deletions cut 11 bases from V and 0 bases from J, with 16 bases between. CDR1 is MNHEY and CDR2 is SMNVEV in the germline V gene (reference sequence). This CDR3 spans 15 amino acids. The CDR3 sequence: CAGDRQATNTGELFF. CDR3 nucleotides: TGTGCCGGGGACCGGCAGGCCACGAACACCGGGGAGCTGTTTTTT.

This sequence joins TRBV20-1 and TRBJ2-5; D not certain. The CDR3 length is 12 residues. The ends were cut back, 6 bases at V and 5 bases at J, with 13 bases in the middle. CDR1 and CDR2 (germline): DFQATT, SNEGSKA (reference sequence). This chain's CDR3 is CSAGPRAETQYF. The CDR3 bases are TGCAGTGCCGGACCTCGTGCGGAGACCCAGTACTTC.

This clonotype occurred a few times. The V call is TRBV2, the J call TRBJ1-4, with D tentatively TRBD1 (5 bases). Germline V gene lookup returns CDR1 SNHLY and CDR2 FYNNEI. Deletions cut 4 bases from V and 0 bases from J, with 12 bases between. The CDR3 covers 16 residues. The CDR3 DNA sequence: TGTGCCAGCAGTGTTGGGGCGCTTGCAACTAATGAAAAACTGTTTTTT. As protein: CASSVGALATNEKLFF.